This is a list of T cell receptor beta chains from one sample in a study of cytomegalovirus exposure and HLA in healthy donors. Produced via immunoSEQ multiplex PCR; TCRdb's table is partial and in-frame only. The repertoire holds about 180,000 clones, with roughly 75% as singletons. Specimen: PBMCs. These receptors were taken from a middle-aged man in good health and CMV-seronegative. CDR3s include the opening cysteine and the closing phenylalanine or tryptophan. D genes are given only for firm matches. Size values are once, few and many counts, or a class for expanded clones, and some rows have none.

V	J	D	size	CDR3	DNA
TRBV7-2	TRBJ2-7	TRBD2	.	CASSSQGRGRGYEQYF	TGTGCCAGCAGCTCCCAAGGTCGCGGGAGAGGCTACGAGCAGTACTTC
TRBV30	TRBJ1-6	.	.	CAWRGPVNNSPLHF	TGTGCCTGGAGGGGGCCCGTGAATAATTCACCCCTCCACTTT
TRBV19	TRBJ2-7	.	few	CASSMGARYEQYF	TGTGCCAGTAGTATGGGGGCGCGCTACGAGCAGTACTTC
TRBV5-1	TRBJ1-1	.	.	CASSLSPGGPTFFAEAFF	TGCGCCAGCAGCTTGAGTCCCGGGGGGCCCACCTTTTTCGCTGAAGCTTTCTTT
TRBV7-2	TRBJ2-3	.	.	CASSLEADTQYF	TGTGCCAGCAGCCTCGAGGCAGATACGCAGTATTTT
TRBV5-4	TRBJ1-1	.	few	CASSWTTKAEAFF	TGTGCCAGCAGCTGGACAACGAAGGCTGAAGCTTTCTTT
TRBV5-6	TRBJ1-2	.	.	CASSPRGKGNYGYTF	TGTGCCAGCAGCCCAAGGGGAAAGGGAAACTATGGCTACACCTTC
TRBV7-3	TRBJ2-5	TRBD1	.	CASSTGQTQETQYF	TGTGCCAGCAGCACGGGACAGACTCAAGAGACCCAGTACTTC
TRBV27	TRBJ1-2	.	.	CASSRTRNRYGGYTF	TGTGCCAGCAGCCGGACACGCAACCGTTATGGAGGCTACACCTTC
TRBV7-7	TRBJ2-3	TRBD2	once	CASSRGVGRSSTDTQYF	TGTGCCAGCAGCCGGGGGGTAGGGCGATCTAGCACAGATACGCAGTATTTT
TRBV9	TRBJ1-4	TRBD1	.	CASSVRGRANEKLFF	TGTGCCAGCAGCGTCAGGGGGCGGGCTAATGAAAAACTGTTTTTT
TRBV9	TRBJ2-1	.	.	CASSESFSPYNEQFF	TGTGCCAGCAGTGAAAGCTTCTCCCCCTACAATGAGCAGTTCTTC
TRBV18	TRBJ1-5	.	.	CASSPFEGIEPQHF	TGTGCCAGCTCACCATTTGAGGGAATCGAGCCCCAGCATTTT
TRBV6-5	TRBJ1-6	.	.	CASSYSGTDHNSPLHF	TGTGCCAGCAGTTACTCCGGGACTGACCATAATTCACCCCTCCACTTT
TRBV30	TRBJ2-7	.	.	CAWTLNEAGRFYEQYF	TGTGCCTGGACCTTAAATGAGGCGGGCAGGTTCTACGAGCAGTACTTC
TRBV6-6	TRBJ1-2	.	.	CASSYQGMDYGYTF	TGTGCCAGCAGTTACCAGGGTATGGACTATGGCTACACCTTC
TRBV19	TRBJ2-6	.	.	CASGRQSHVDSGANVLTF	TGTGCCAGTGGTAGACAGTCCCACGTCGACTCTGGGGCCAACGTCCTGACTTTC
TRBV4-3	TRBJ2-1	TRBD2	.	CASSQEASGGASEQFF	TGCGCCAGCAGCCAAGAAGCAAGCGGGGGGGCAAGTGAGCAGTTCTTC
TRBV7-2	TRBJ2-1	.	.	CASSWDTYNEQFF	TGTGCCAGCAGCTGGGACACATACAATGAGCAGTTCTTC
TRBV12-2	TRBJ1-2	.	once	CASRAEGTGCGYTF	TGTGCAAGTCGCGCCGAGGGGACAGGGTGTGGCTACACCTTC
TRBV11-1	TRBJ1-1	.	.	CASSLLGVGTEAFF	TGTGCCAGCAGCTTATTGGGAGTGGGCACTGAAGCTTTCTTT
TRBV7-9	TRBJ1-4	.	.	CASSLVREKLFF	TGTGCCAGCAGCTTAGTACGGGAAAAACTGTTTTTT
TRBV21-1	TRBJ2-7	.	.	CASSSTDRVVDEQYF	TGTGCCAGCAGCTCAACGGACAGAGTGGTCGACGAGCAGTACTTC
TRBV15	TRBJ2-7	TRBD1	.	CATSTGTGPNEQYF	TGTGCCACCAGTACCGGGACAGGGCCAAACGAGCAGTACTTC
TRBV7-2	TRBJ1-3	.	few	CASSLGVGGFGNTIYF	TGTGCCAGCAGCTTAGGCGTGGGAGGTTTCGGAAACACCATATATTTT
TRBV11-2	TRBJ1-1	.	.	CASSLDLLNTEAFF	TGTGCCAGCAGCTTAGATCTCTTGAACACTGAAGCTTTCTTT
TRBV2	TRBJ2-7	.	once	CANRRDGVYEQYF	TGTGCCAACCGGAGGGACGGAGTTTACGAGCAGTACTTC
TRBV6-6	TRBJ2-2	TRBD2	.	CASSWGGSVELFF	TGTGCCAGCAGTTGGGGGGGTTCTGTGGAGCTGTTTTTT
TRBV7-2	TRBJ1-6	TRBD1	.	CASSLLGQGPSPLHF	TGTGCCAGCAGCTTATTGGGACAGGGTCCTTCACCCCTCCACTTT
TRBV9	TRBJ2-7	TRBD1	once	CASRRTGWYEQYF	TGTGCCAGCAGACGGACAGGGTGGTACGAGCAGTACTTC
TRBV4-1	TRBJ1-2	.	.	CASSQDGHSSLPNYGYTF	TGCGCCAGCAGCCAAGATGGCCACAGCAGCCTACCTAACTATGGCTACACCTTC
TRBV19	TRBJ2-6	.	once	CASRGSEDYLSGANVLTF	TGTGCCAGTAGGGGGAGTGAAGATTACCTCTCTGGGGCCAACGTCCTGACTTTC
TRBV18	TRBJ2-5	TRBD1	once	CASSPPAGGETQYF	TGTGCCAGCTCACCACCGGCAGGGGGAGAGACCCAGTACTTC
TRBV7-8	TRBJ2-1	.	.	CASSRGLVEQFF	TGTGCCAGCAGCAGGGGACTTGTTGAGCAGTTCTTC
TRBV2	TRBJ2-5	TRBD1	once	CASSAPGGGETQYF	TGTGCCAGCAGTGCCCCAGGGGGCGGTGAGACCCAGTACTTC
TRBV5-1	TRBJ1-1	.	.	CASSLEPGASTEAFF	TGCGCCAGCAGCTTGGAGCCAGGGGCATCAACTGAAGCTTTCTTT
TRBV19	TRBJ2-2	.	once	CASGLYNGELFF	TGTGCCAGTGGACTTTATAACGGGGAGCTGTTTTTT
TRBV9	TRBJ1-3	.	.	CASSVLSGNTIYF	TGTGCCAGCAGCGTTCTCTCTGGAAACACCATATATTTT
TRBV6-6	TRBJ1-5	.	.	CASSPRGQPQHF	TGTGCCAGCAGCCCCAGAGGTCAGCCCCAGCATTTT
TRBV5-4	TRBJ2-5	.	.	CASSSGQLQETQYF	TGTGCCAGCAGCTCCGGACAGCTCCAAGAGACCCAGTACTTC
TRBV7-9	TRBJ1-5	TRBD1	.	CASSDGQGAFQPQHF	TGTGCCAGCAGCGATGGACAGGGGGCCTTCCAGCCCCAGCATTTT